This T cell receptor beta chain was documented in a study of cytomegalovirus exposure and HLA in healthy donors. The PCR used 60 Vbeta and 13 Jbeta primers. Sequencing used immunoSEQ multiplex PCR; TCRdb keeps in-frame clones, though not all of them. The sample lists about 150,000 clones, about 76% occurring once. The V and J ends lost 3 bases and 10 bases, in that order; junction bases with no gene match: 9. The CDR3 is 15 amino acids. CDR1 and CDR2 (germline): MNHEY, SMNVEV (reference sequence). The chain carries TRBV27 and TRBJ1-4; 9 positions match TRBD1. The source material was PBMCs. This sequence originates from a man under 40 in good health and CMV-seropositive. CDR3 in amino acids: CASSFLDRGSGKLFF. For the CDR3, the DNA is TGTGCCAGCAGTTTTCTCGACAGGGGGAGCGGAAAACTGTTTTTT.